This T cell receptor (beta chain) comes out of a study of CD8+ T cells in alopecia areata. In the study overall: A regimen of oral tofacitinib, 5 to 10 mg twice daily, was given to treated patients. Tofacitinib was given for 6 to 18 months, then stopped for 6 months. Broader study findings: With patients, TCR sharing proved less clear than in mice, a difference possibly related to HLA. In lesional scalp, particularly from alopecia totalis/universalis, clonality was higher than in normal scalp.

Following extraction, RNA underwent reverse transcription to cDNA, which served as the sequencing template. Only in-frame clones appear in the TCRdb table, and some are missing; sequencing was by immunoSEQ multiplex PCR. The sample carries some 99,000 clones, over 40% recorded once. Remarks on this clone: What it recognizes is unknown.

The germline V gene has CDR1 KGHSH and CDR2 LQKENI. The CDR3 spans 16 residues. Trimming took off 2 bases at V and 0 bases at J, with 10 bases between the two ends. This sequence joins TRBV18 and TRBJ2-2, with D uncertain. This receptor was obtained from a human donor with alopecia areata. The sequenced material came from CD4+ T cells sorted from blood. The CDR3 loop is CASSPYSASNTGELFF. Written as DNA, the CDR3 is TGTGCCAGCTCACCATATTCAGCGTCGAACACCGGGGAGCTGTTTTTT.